This T cell receptor (beta chain) was identified in a study of regulatory T cells in long-lasting Graves disease. This CDR3 is built from 12 residues. The germline CDR1 and CDR2 sequences are SGHVS and FNYEAQ. Arm-PCR of CDR3 regions and iRepertoire HTBI primers were the basis on which TCR beta libraries were built. MiXCR was run by TCRdb on the multiplex PCR reads, yielding one entry per CDR3 protein. The sample lists 450,000 to 700,000 distinct CDR3 sequences; roughly 12% were seen once. The time point was: newly diagnosed GD, antithyroid drugs for less than 3 months. Extracted RNA from PBMCs served as the source of the TCR library. This clonotype was counted a few times. Its antigen is unidentified. A far larger clone is only one base removed, so a read error is likely. Study-wide results and limits: Accuracy may have suffered from the small sample size.

Another study also made use of these data, one on T cells in Graves' hyperthyroidism and ophthalmopathy. As that study records: In patients aged 18 to 65, hyperthyroidism was newly diagnosed, with duration under 2 months. Uncontrolled infection, other autoimmune disease, pregnancy and lactation each barred patients from inclusion.

The receptor was isolated from a man between 25 and 39 years old with Graves disease. The sequencing here drew on peripheral blood mononuclear cells (PBMCs), taken at new diagnosis, from a patient treated with antithyroid drugs. V and J are TRBV7-6 and TRBJ1-1; D unclear. CDR3 in amino acids: CASSSTNTGAFF. CDR3 bases: TGTGCCAGCAGCTCAACGAACACTGGAGCTTTCTTT.